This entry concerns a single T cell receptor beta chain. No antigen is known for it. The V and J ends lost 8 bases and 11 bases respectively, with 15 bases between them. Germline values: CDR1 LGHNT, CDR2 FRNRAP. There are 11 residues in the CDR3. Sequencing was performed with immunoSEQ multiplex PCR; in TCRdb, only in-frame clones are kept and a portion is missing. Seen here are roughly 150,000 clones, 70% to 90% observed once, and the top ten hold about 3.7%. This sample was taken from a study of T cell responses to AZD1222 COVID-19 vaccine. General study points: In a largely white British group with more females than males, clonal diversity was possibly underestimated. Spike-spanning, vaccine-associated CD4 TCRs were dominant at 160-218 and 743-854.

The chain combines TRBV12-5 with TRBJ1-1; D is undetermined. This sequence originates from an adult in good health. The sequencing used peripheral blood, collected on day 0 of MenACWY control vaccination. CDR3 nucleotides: TGTGCTAGTTCCCTCGGCTGGACGGCTTTCTTT. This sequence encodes CASSLGWTAFF.